This is a list of T cell receptor beta chains from one sample in a study of cytomegalovirus exposure and HLA in healthy donors. The data were produced by immunoSEQ multiplex PCR, yet TCRdb's version contains in-frame clones alone and is incomplete. Of around 160,000 clones in the sample, just under 75% were seen once. Material for sequencing was PBMCs. These receptors all come from a woman between 18 and 30 years old in good health and CMV-seronegative. CDR3s include the opening cysteine and the closing phenylalanine or tryptophan.

V gene | CDR3 length | CDR3 protein
TRBV27 | 14 | CASSYGQNTGELFF
TRBV5-1 | 16 | CASSLGASGATDTQYF
TRBV27 | 17 | CASSLFASRNSYNEQFF
TRBV19 | 14 | CASRLQGVNQPQHF
TRBV6-5 | 14 | CASSPGGEVSPLHF
TRBV7-9 | 19 | CASSQFKLAGGPGTDTQYF
TRBV2 | 14 | CASSEETGNEKLFF
TRBV4-3 | 15 | CASSQGGSSAYGYTF
TRBV18 | 15 | CASSPQGGPNTEAFF
TRBV4-3 | 15 | CASSSDNPNTGELFF
TRBV7-8 | 18 | CASSPSGTSGTLTDTQYF
TRBV6-5 | 15 | CASSYGGENNYGYTF
TRBV21-1 | 17 | CASSKGDRGGWAGELFF
TRBV9 | 15 | CASSVAGAYTDTQYF
TRBV12-5 | 11 | CASGNFRGYTF
TRBV11-2 | 15 | CASILGQGWTGELFF
TRBV5-1 | 16 | CASSLAPSGSQDEQFF
TRBV6-1 | 13 | CASRRGTDTEAFF
TRBV4-3 | 15 | CASSQVGLAGDTQYF
TRBV2 | 16 | CASSGRLARAYNEQFF
TRBV7-2 | 16 | CASSLLGVSSNQPQHF
TRBV29-1 | 13 | CSVSGTTNEKLFF
TRBV6-5 | 14 | CASSTGQENQPQHF
TRBV10-3 | 10 | CAIGDNEQFF
TRBV19 | 16 | CASSPLATGINTEAFF
TRBV7-8 | 15 | CASSLEQGMGQPQHF
TRBV10-1 | 14 | CASSEGGPGGRAFF
TRBV10-3 | 16 | CAISEPGLAGEETQYF
TRBV30 | 11 | CAWVGGDIQYF
TRBV6-7 | 17 | CASSFRDRGPNNSPLHF
TRBV18 | 14 | CASSPPSSYNEQFF
TRBV7-6 | 16 | CASSLVISGGQETQYF
TRBV10-3 | 18 | CAISESLSASGDNYGYTF
TRBV7-2 | 17 | CASSLRGGRAPTDTQYF
TRBV10-3 | 14 | CAIGRDRGLHGYTF
TRBV9 | 15 | CASSPSWAANEKLFF
TRBV6-1 | 14 | CASSTGLGTDTQYF